The 27 T cell receptor beta chains below all came from one sample that was sequenced in a study of blood T cell repertoires in COVID-19. The protocol was immunoSEQ multiplex PCR, while the TCRdb copy is restricted to in-frame clones and leaves out a portion. The table lists roughly 130,000 clones, approximately 80% of them singletons. Input material: peripheral blood. These receptors were collected from a man in his 70s with acute or convalescent COVID-19.

A single count supports this clone. V is TRBV10-2 and J is TRBJ2-4, with 11 bases that match TRBD2. Germline CDR1 WSHSY, CDR2 SAAADI. V trimming: 1 base; J trimming: 3 bases; junction bases outside the gene matches: 2. The CDR3 has 16 residues. Here the CDR3 reads CASSELTSGIKNIQYF. The CDR3 DNA is TGCGCCAGCAGTGAGTTGACTAGCGGGATCAAAAACATTCAGTACTTC.

As for this clone: Other DNA sequences in the same sample also yield this CDR3. V usage is TRBV6-5 and J usage is TRBJ2-7, with 8 bases fitting TRBD1. The CDR3 has 14 residues. Germline trimming cut 6 bases from V and 4 bases from J; bases unmatched to any gene: 8. CDR1 is MNHEY and CDR2 is SVGAGI in the germline V gene. The CDR3 spells CASSPTGGSYEQYF. The CDR3 DNA sequence: TGTGCCAGCAGCCCAACAGGGGGTTCGTACGAGCAGTACTTC.

The chain recombines TRBV4-1 with TRBJ2-3; perhaps TRBD2 as D (6 bases). V was clipped by 2 bases and J by 3 bases, with 15 bases between them. The CDR3 runs to 16 residues. Germline CDR1 is MGHRA and CDR2 is YSYEKL. As DNA, the CDR3 is TGCGCCAGCAGCCAATTTGGGCGGGGAGGTACAGATACGCAGTATTTT. Translating gives CASSQFGRGGTDTQYF.

V gene TRBV6-5 combines with J gene TRBJ2-2; D not resolved. This CDR3 has 14 residues. Between the trimmed V and J ends, which lost 4 bases and 9 bases, there was a span of 15 bases. Germline CDR1 MNHEY, CDR2 SVGAGI. The DNA for the CDR3 is TGTGCCAGCAGTTCTTACCCCCTACCCCGGGAGCTGTTTTTT. This translates into CASSSYPLPRELFF.

This clone was detected once. The rearrangement links TRBV6-1 to TRBJ2-5, with D perhaps matching TRBD2 (6 bases). The germline V gene encodes CDR1 MNHNS and CDR2 SASEGT. This CDR3 has 16 residues. V lost 1 base to trimming and J lost 4 bases, with 16 bases between them. The CDR3 DNA sequence: TGTGCCAGCAGTGAAGTGGGTAGCGGATCTCGAGAGACCCAGTACTTC. This translates into CASSEVGSGSRETQYF.

This clone was observed once. CDR3 DNA: TGCGCCAGCAGTGACCGGGGACTAGCGGGGACTAAAGATACGCAGTATTTT. It specifies CASSDRGLAGTKDTQYF. The chain recombines TRBV10-1 with TRBJ2-3; 13 bases map to TRBD2. J lost 5 bases, V lost 3 bases, and 8 bases had no gene match. This CDR3 has 17 residues. The germline CDR1 and CDR2 sequences are WNHNN and SYGVQD (reference sequence).

This clone came up a few times. The chain links TRBV5-1 to TRBJ1-4, with 7 positions matching TRBD1. The CDR3 covers 15 residues. Germline CDR1 is SGHRS and CDR2 is YFSETQ. The V gene end was trimmed by 3 bases and the J gene end by 7 bases; junction bases not matched to a gene: 9. The CDR3: CASSSSGQIGEKLFF. The DNA of the CDR3 is TGCGCCAGCAGCTCCTCGGGACAGATCGGTGAAAAACTGTTTTTT. The complete variable domain, with remaining parts taken from reference TRBV5-1 and TRBJ1-4, reads KAGVTQTPRYLIKTRGQQVTLSCSPISGHRSVSWYQQTPGQGLQFLFEYFSETQRNKGNFPGRFSGRQFSNSRSEMNVSTLELGDSALYLCASSSSGQIGEKLFFGSGTQLSVL.

This clone is categorized as medium-sized (0.01 to 0.1%). The rearrangement links TRBV6-5 to TRBJ2-1; TRBD1 aligns across 7 bases. Germline V gene lookup returns CDR1 MNHEY and CDR2 SVGAGI. CDR3 length: 15 amino acids. The J segment lost 5 bases and the V segment lost 8 bases, leaving 12 bases of the junction unmatched. CDR3 in amino acids: CASAETGARDNEQFF. DNA of the CDR3: TGTGCCAGCGCGGAAACAGGGGCCCGAGACAATGAGCAGTTCTTC.

The chain couples TRBV7-2 to TRBJ1-1, with 7 bases lining up with TRBD1. The CDR3 contains 16 residues. Germline-derived CDR1 and CDR2 are SGHTA and FQGNSA. J was trimmed by 1 base and V by 4 bases; bases with no gene match: 9. CDR3 DNA: TGTGCCAGCAGCTCCCCGGCAGGGGGTGCGAACACTGAAGCTTTCTTT. Translating it yields CASSSPAGGANTEAFF.

The chain couples TRBV28 to TRBJ1-6; D not resolved. CDR1 MDHEN and CDR2 SYDVKM come from the germline V gene. V lost 6 bases and J 9 bases, leaving 18 bases between the germline ends. The CDR3 length is 15 residues. The DNA of the CDR3 is TGTGCCAGCAGCGGGATGGGCGCATACAGTTCACCCCTCCACTTT. As protein: CASSGMGAYSSPLHF.

The chain is built from TRBV7-2 and TRBJ1-2; maybe TRBD1 (5 bases). The CDR3 has 14 amino acids. V lost 6 bases to trimming and J lost 2 bases, with 13 bases between them. Germline CDR1 SGHTA, CDR2 FQGNSA. The CDR3 nucleotides read TGTGCCAGCAGTCCTGGGGGGAACAACTATGGCTACACCTTC. It yields the protein CASSPGGNNYGYTF. Using reference TRBV7-2 and TRBJ1-2 for the parts outside the CDR3, the full variable domain is GAGVSQSPSNKVTEKGKDVELRCDPISGHTALYWYRQSLGQGLEFLIYFQGNSAPDKSGLPSDRFSAERTGGSVSTLTIQRTQQEDSAVYLCASSPGGNNYGYTFGSGTRLTVV.

A note on this clone: The sample holds other DNA sequences that translate to the same CDR3. The chain has TRBV19 and TRBJ1-1, with 7 bases that match TRBD1. J was trimmed by 0 bases and V by 3 bases; bases with no gene match: 1. The CDR3 length is 14 residues. Germline V gene lookup returns CDR1 LNHDA and CDR2 SQIVND (reference sequence). CDR3 protein: CASSITGVNTEAFF. DNA for the CDR3: TGTGCCAGTAGTATCACAGGGGTGAACACTGAAGCTTTCTTT. The full variable domain, rest sourced from reference TRBV19 and TRBJ1-1, is DGGITQSPKYLFRKEGQNVTLSCEQNLNHDAMYWYRQDPGQGLRLIYYSQIVNDFQKGDIAEGYSVSREKKESFPLTVTSAQKNPTAFYLCASSITGVNTEAFFGQGTRLTVV.

This chain connects TRBV27 to TRBJ2-3; D possibly corresponds to TRBD1 (7 bases). Germline values: CDR1 MNHEY, CDR2 SMNVEV (reference sequence). CDR3 length: 18 amino acids. Deletions cut 3 bases from V and 8 bases from J, with 27 bases between. In nucleotides, the CDR3 is TGTGCCAGCAGTTTGAGGGGGCAGGGCGGGCGAGGGCGGGGTACGCAGTATTTT. The encoded protein is CASSLRGQGGRGRGTQYF.

The genes are TRBV6-1 and TRBJ1-6; D possibly corresponds to TRBD1 (5 bases). The CDR3 length is 14 residues. The germline V gene encodes CDR1 MNHNS and CDR2 SASEGT. The V end was cut by 6 bases, the J end by 5 bases, with 11 bases between. The CDR3 sequence is CASSAGRNNSPLHF. DNA of the CDR3: TGTGCCAGCAGCGCGGGACGGAATAATTCACCCCTCCACTTT.

This chain joins TRBV27 and TRBJ2-6; D may be TRBD1 (5 bases). Germline assignment: CDR1 MNHEY and CDR2 SMNVEV (reference sequence). CDR3 length: 19 amino acids. Trimming stripped 3 bases from V and 0 bases from J, with 18 bases between. The CDR3, as DNA: TGTGCCAGCAGTTTCGCAGGACACGGACCTCTCTCTGGGGCCAACGTCCTGACTTTC. Amino acid sequence: CASSFAGHGPLSGANVLTF.

V usage is TRBV3-1 (or the pseudogene TRBV3-2) and J usage is TRBJ2-5, with 11 bases matching TRBD2. The germline V gene encodes CDR1 LGHDT and CDR2 YNNKEL (reference sequence). The CDR3 contains 14 residues. V trimming: 8 bases; J trimming: 6 bases; junction bases outside the gene matches: 8. CDR3 coding DNA: TGTGCCAGCCGATCTAGCGGGGGGACACAGACCCAGTACTTC. Its protein product is CASRSSGGTQTQYF.

Details on this clone: The junction differs from germline at one of its ends, possibly a read error. The chain links TRBV7-2 to TRBJ2-1; 10 bases align to TRBD2. Per germline, CDR1 SGHTA and CDR2 FQGNSA. The CDR3 has 14 residues. CDR3 nucleotide sequence: TGTGCCAGCAACTTAGTTTCTAGCGGGGGTGAGCAGTTCTTC. Translating it yields CASNLVSSGGEQFF.

The rearrangement joins TRBV25-1 to TRBJ2-7; TRBD2 aligns across 7 bases. This CDR3 comprises 14 residues. The V gene's germline CDR1 is MGHDK and CDR2 SYGVNS. The V and J ends lost 6 bases and 0 bases, in that order; junction bases with no gene match: 5. In nucleotides, the CDR3 is TGTGCCAGCAGGGAGCGGGGATCCTCCTACGAGCAGTACTTC. It codes for CASRERGSSYEQYF.

The CDR3 DNA sequence: TGTGCCAGCAGCTCCTCGCGGGTTCCCGGGGAGCTGTTTTTT. It translates to CASSSSRVPGELFF. The V and J genes are TRBV11-2 and TRBJ2-2; D may be TRBD2 (5 bases). V dropped 4 bases and J dropped 6 bases, with 12 bases sitting between them. The CDR3 is made up of 14 amino acids. Looked up from germline, CDR1 is SGHAT and CDR2 is FQNNGV.

The DNA for the CDR3 is TGTGCCATCAGTGAACCGGGTACGGAGACCCAGTACTTC. Amino acid sequence: CAISEPGTETQYF. J is TRBJ2-5 and V is TRBV10-3; no clear D. Germline V gene sequence: CDR1 ENHRY, CDR2 SYGVKD. V lost 3 bases and J lost 5, with 10 bases in between. The CDR3 covers 13 residues.

This clone appeared a single time. The rearrangement uses TRBV5-8 and TRBJ1-3, with 7 bases matching TRBD1. The CDR3 is 16 residues long. The V gene's germline CDR1 is SGHTS and CDR2 YDEGEE. After removal of 0 bases from V and 1 base from J, the junction contained 4 bases not matched to a gene. In nucleotides, the CDR3 is TGTGCCAGCAGCTTGGAGGGGGCGCGATCTGGAAACACCATATATTTT. It specifies CASSLEGARSGNTIYF.

The chain joins TRBV5-1 to TRBJ1-4; D is uncertain. Trimming pared 2 bases from V and 8 bases from J, leaving 13 bases between. The CDR3 contains 14 residues. Germline assignment: CDR1 SGHRS and CDR2 YFSETQ. The CDR3 DNA reads TGCGCCAGCAGCTTAGGCAGTGCGGGGGAAAAACTGTTTTTT. Its protein product is CASSLGSAGEKLFF. Full variable domain (missing parts from reference TRBV5-1 and TRBJ1-4): KAGVTQTPRYLIKTRGQQVTLSCSPISGHRSVSWYQQTPGQGLQFLFEYFSETQRNKGNFPGRFSGRQFSNSRSEMNVSTLELGDSALYLCASSLGSAGEKLFFGSGTQLSVL.

This chain links TRBV12-5 with TRBJ2-3, with 8 positions matching TRBD1. Germline V gives CDR1 LGHNT, CDR2 FRNRAP. This CDR3 spans 16 amino acids. With V trimmed by 2 bases and J by 6 bases, 10 bases remained unmatched. The CDR3 region is CASGLMTGASGDTQYF. The CDR3 DNA is TGTGCTAGTGGTTTGATGACAGGGGCCTCGGGGGATACGCAGTATTTT. Full variable domain (missing parts from reference TRBV12-5 and TRBJ2-3): DARVTQTPRHKVTEMGQEVTMRCQPILGHNTVFWYRQTMMQGLELLAYFRNRAPLDDSGMPKDRFSAEMPDATLATLKIQPSEPRDSAVYFCASGLMTGASGDTQYFGPGTRLTVL.

The CDR3 here is CASKREAASQETQYF. The DNA of the CDR3 is TGCGCCAGCAAGAGAGAAGCGGCGTCCCAAGAGACCCAGTACTTC. The J gene is TRBJ2-5, the V gene TRBV10-2, with D tentatively TRBD2 (5 bases). This CDR3 contains 15 residues. Trimming took off 7 bases at V and 1 base at J, with 16 bases between the two ends. Germline-derived CDR1 and CDR2 are WSHSY and SAAADI.

This clone was observed a few times. The CDR3 loop reads CASSGTEQAANSPLHF. CDR3 DNA sequence: TGTGCCAGCAGCGGAACCGAACAGGCGGCTAATTCACCCCTCCACTTT. The chain combines TRBV5-6 with TRBJ1-6; D perhaps matches TRBD1 (5 bases). Germline CDR1 is SGHDT and CDR2 is YYEEEE. V was clipped by 4 bases and J by 6 bases, with 17 bases between them. CDR3 length: 16 residues.

This clone was seen more than once but under ten times. The chain is built from TRBV11-2 and TRBJ2-2, with D tentatively TRBD1 (5 bases). Germline CDR1 is SGHAT and CDR2 is FQNNGV. Trimming pared 2 bases from V and 0 bases from J, leaving 13 bases between. This CDR3 spans 17 amino acids. This CDR3 is CASSLQTVTTNTGELFF. In nucleotides, the CDR3 is TGTGCCAGCAGCTTACAGACAGTTACAACGAACACCGGGGAGCTGTTTTTT.

V and J are TRBV29-1 and TRBJ1-1; possibly TRBD1 for D (6 bases). V lost 5 bases, J lost 1 base, and 11 bases lay in between. The CDR3 covers 13 residues. From germline, CDR1 is SQVTM and CDR2 ANQGSEA. CDR3 sequence reads: CSVHDRRNTEAFF. The DNA of the CDR3 is TGCAGCGTTCACGACAGGCGGAACACTGAAGCTTTCTTT.